This TCR beta chain stems from a study of T cell clones after liver transplantation (dated by TCRdb to between 2018 and 2021). In terms of the full investigation: ITN030ST, the source of the samples, was a randomized trial that attempted immunosuppression withdrawal within 2 years of liver transplantation. After a pre-transplant mixed lymphocyte reaction, TCRbeta sequencing was used to pinpoint donor-reactive T cell clones, which were subsequently tracked in post-transplant blood. Third party-reactive TCRbeta sequences from pre-transplant MLRs were also identified as an antigen-independent comparator for donor-reactive sequences. Of the eight recipients, three were HCV-positive, while the remaining recipients had been transplanted for non-autoimmune, non-viral indications. No induction therapy was given to the subjects, and standard immunosuppression was administered until randomization at 12-24 months post-transplant. To count as tolerant, a recipient had to stay completely off immunosuppression for at least one year without liver enzymes climbing beyond twice the upper limit of normal. Of the 8 liver transplant recipients making up the studied cohort, 3 were classified as tolerant and 5 as non-tolerant. The research as a whole found: Because of small, heterogeneous patient numbers and non-standardized post-transplant time points, the conclusions were only preliminary. Donor-reactive sequences declined more than third party-reactive ones, suggesting partial antigen-specific deletion unrelated to withdrawal success. When repertoire turnover was accounted for, significantly reduced detection of donor-reactive sequences was found in 7 of 8 subjects for CD4 and in 8 of 8 subjects for CD8. Because allograft tissue specimens were not available, migration of donor-reactive T cells into the graft, rather than deletion, may have occurred. Low numbers of available donor cells limited the measurable donor-reactive repertoire in a couple of subjects. Circulating donor-reactive CD4 TCRbeta sequences fell significantly post-transplant in most of the 8 subjects, irrespective of tolerance or HCV status.

The cysteine opens and the phenylalanine closes a CDR3 of 15 amino acids. Of all the DNA, just the CDR3 is kept, 45 bases in frame from base 1. The V end gives up 5 bases and the J end 2 bases, leaving 3 bases in the junction not matched to a gene. Frozen genomic DNA underwent high-throughput TCRbeta CDR3 sequencing by immunoSEQ, including PCR amplification, mapping, bias correction and internal controls. From the authors' description of their analysis: Only productive rearrangements were retained, with each unique TCRbeta sequence defined by its CDR3 nucleotide sequence together with its V and J gene. For classification of a sequence as donor-reactive, at least 5-fold expansion in CFSE-low cells relative to unstimulated pre-transplant cells and a frequency of at least 0.01% were required. Minimum frequency thresholds were set for each subject on the basis of the unstimulated sample with the lowest template count, so that a detection power of at least 90% was ensured. Jensen-Shannon divergence between the top 1000 TCRbeta sequences after and before transplant was used to measure repertoire turnover. Two-sided Fisher's exact tests were used to test for changes in how often donor-reactive sequences were detected. TCRdb holds this immuneACCESS table with in-frame rearrangements only. Some clones are missing; in checked studies, unresolved V genes explain under half, and the rest has no known cause. The V and J calls and clone size were taken over from that table, and D and trimming were inferred from the DNA. A total of thousands of clones appear in this sample, 25% to 30% of them only once. Over 5% of the sample comes from the top ten.

About this clone: The clone's antigen remains unknown. No clone much larger than this one lies a single base away; base qualities are absent.

Alloreactive TCRbeta sequences were defined by sequencing of proliferating CFSE-low cells from the MLR. In CFSE-MLRs, pre-transplant recipient cells were stimulated with donor PBMCs, splenocytes or lymph node cells, or with third-party PBMCs. All 8 studied subjects were randomized to withdrawal of immunosuppression. The Qiagen DNeasy Blood and Tissue Kit was used for isolation of genomic DNA. The TCR was taken from a human patient who received a liver transplant. Some T cells may derive from the graft donor when a transplant has been performed. The chain links TRBV23-1 with TRBJ1-2; TRBD1 agrees with 12 junctional bases. TRBV23-1 is an ORF; its function is uncertain. Sequencing input: CD4+ T cells from cultured PBMCs. The CDR3 protein: CASSWDRGRNYGYTF. The nucleotides are TGCGCCAGCAGTTGGGACAGGGGGCGCAACTATGGCTACACCTTC.